A selection of T cell receptor beta chains follows, all from one sample in a study of cytomegalovirus exposure and HLA in healthy donors. Repertoires were generated with immunoSEQ multiplex PCR, while TCRdb's copy carries only in-frame clones and drops some. The repertoire holds 200,000 or so clones, with about 89% as singletons. Sequenced: PBMCs. These receptors were taken from a man in his thirties or forties in good health and CMV-seronegative. CDR3s include the opening cysteine and the closing phenylalanine or tryptophan. The D gene is left open where the match is weak. Where a row states a size, it is once, few, many or the class of an expanded clone; other rows omit it.

DNA	CDR3	size	V	D	J	length
TGCGCCAGCGGGGACAGGGGGCCGTTTTTTGATGGCTACACCTTC	CASGDRGPFFDGYTF	NA	TRBV10-2	TRBD1	TRBJ1-2	15
TGTTCCAGCAGCTTGTTTGGGACAATTGGAGAGACCCAGTACTTC	CSSSLFGTIGETQYF	NA	TRBV7-9	NA	TRBJ2-5	15
TGTGCCAGCGGGACAGGGAGCATCAGGGCTCAGCCCCAGCATTTT	CASGTGSIRAQPQHF	once	TRBV5-8	TRBD1	TRBJ1-5	15
TGTGCTAGCAGCTTAGAGCCACTAGCGGGGGTTGGGACCCAGTACTTC	CASSLEPLAGVGTQYF	NA	TRBV7-7	TRBD2	TRBJ2-5	16
TGTGCCAGCAGCTCCGGGACAGGATACATCCTGACTTTC	CASSSGTGYILTF	few	TRBV7-9	TRBD1	TRBJ2-6	13
TGTGCCAGAAGCTTGTTTCTTAAATTCGGCAGGGATAATCAGCCCCAGCATTTT	CARSLFLKFGRDNQPQHF	NA	TRBV7-5	NA	TRBJ1-5	18
TGCGCCAGCAGTTCCCTCCGGGACGGGCAGGGGAATTCACCCCTCCACTTT	CASSSLRDGQGNSPLHF	NA	TRBV23-1	NA	TRBJ1-6	17
TGTGCCAGCAGCGAATCGCGGGGCTATGGCTACACCTTC	CASSESRGYGYTF	NA	TRBV11-1	NA	TRBJ1-2	13
TGTGCCAGCAGTTTATTGTCGAGCCCTGAAGCTTTCTTT	CASSLLSSPEAFF	few	TRBV27	NA	TRBJ1-1	13
TGTGCCAGCAGCGGGGGAGGCGGACTCTACGAGCAGTACTTC	CASSGGGGLYEQYF	once	TRBV11-2	NA	TRBJ2-7	14
TGTGCCAGCTCACCAGACAGTGAAGCTTTCTTT	CASSPDSEAFF	few	TRBV18	NA	TRBJ1-1	11